This T cell receptor beta chain was identified in a study of early T cells in non-severe SARS-CoV-2 infection. On the study more broadly: Chains from this unsorted whole-blood bulk RNA could not be paired. Whole-study results and caveats: VDJdb matches were skewed toward anti-spike CD8 T cell responses.

CDR3 size: 14 residues. Germline V gene data show CDR1 as MNHNS and CDR2 as SASEGT. V was shortened by 6 bases and J by 1 base, with 9 bases between the two germline ends. For this clonotype: The target antigen is unknown.

Separate cDNA molecules each had unique molecular identifiers attached to them. TCRdb redid the calling of the 5' RACE reads with MiXCR, one entry per CDR3 protein. Seen here are 70,000 to 95,000 distinct CDR3 sequences, around 15% observed once, and the top ten hold approximately 11%. Sequencing used whole blood. The clonotype originates from an adult who was a healthcare worker with PCR-confirmed SARS-CoV-2 infection or an uninfected control (not recorded which). The chain recombines TRBV6-1 with TRBJ2-2; tentatively, D is TRBD1 (5 bases). The CDR3, as DNA: TGTGCCAGCAGGCGACAGATGAACACCGGGGAGCTGTTTTTT. Translation gives CASRRQMNTGELFF.